This TCR beta chain was recovered during a study of OX40 agonist ivuxolimab in advanced cancers. As for the study in general: Ivuxolimab, an antibody acting as an agonist of OX40 (CD134), was used to treat patients. In this trial design, patients received ivuxolimab intravenously at 0.01 to 10 mg/kg every 2 weeks. The study enrolled dose-escalation patients with hepatocellular carcinoma, melanoma, renal cell or head and neck cancer.

With regard to this clone: Its antigen is as yet unknown.

Study findings and constraints: Among some nonresponders, normalized T-cell clonal expansion was also low.

V was trimmed by 5 bases and J by 4 bases, leaving 11 bases between them. The CDR3 length is 13 residues. Germline CDR1 and CDR2: MNHNY and SVGAGI (reference sequence). Profiling relied on immunoSEQ multiplex PCR, and the TCRdb table lists in-frame clones only, not all of them. The table has approximately 74,000 clones, around nine tenths seen once. The clonotype comes from an adult with an advanced solid tumor such as melanoma, head and neck, liver or kidney cancer. The rearrangement joins TRBV6-6 to TRBJ2-5, with D possibly TRBD2 on 6 matching bases. The sequencing here drew on CD4+ or CD8+ T cells sorted from blood, taken in a trial of the OX40 agonist ivuxolimab. The CDR3 here is CASSLDYSETQYF. Here the CDR3 DNA reads TGTGCCAGCAGTCTGGACTACTCAGAGACCCAGTACTTC.